The clone carrying this T cell receptor (beta chain) appeared many times. Its antigen is not identified. The read terminates 3 residues before the CDR3 end, so the remaining end is supplied by the germline J gene. The entry originates in a study of T cell clonality in common variable immunodeficiency. The study's findings and limits: Fewer deletions and N-nucleotide insertions were reportedly seen in common variable immunodeficiency TCR beta sequences. CVID subjects showed higher TCRbeta clonality than healthy controls. Compared with controls, CVID subjects had fewer shared TCRbeta clones.

Germline loops: CDR1 SGHVS, CDR2 FNYEAQ. The germline V and J ends were trimmed by 1 base and 6 bases, with 10 bases remaining between them. This CDR3 comprises 13 residues. Here immunoSEQ multiplex PCR was the method, and the copy in TCRdb shows in-frame clones only, minus some. This sample has about 81,000 clones, each found more than once. This chain joins TRBV7-6 and TRBJ2-7; D may be TRBD1 or TRBD2 (5 bases each). The material sequenced was peripheral blood mononuclear cells. The source of this sequence is a person between 18 and 70 years old in good health. The CDR3 here is CASSLERGREQYF. The DNA read from the CDR3 is TGTGCCAGCAGCTTAGAGAGGGGCCGCGAG.